The 11 T cell receptor beta chains below come from one sample, sequenced in a study of blood T cells in healthy people across ages. PCR was performed a second time for roughly 7 to 11 cycles using a sample-barcoded 5' primer and a J-beta primer mix. TCRdb ran MiXCR on the 5' RACE reads and lists one entry per CDR3 protein. The sample has about a million distinct CDR3 sequences; 45% to 60% are singletons. Sequencing was done on a sample of blood. These receptors came from a woman aged 60-75 years in good health.

The CDR3 reads CASSSTYIAVGYTF. CDR3 bases: TGTGCCAGCAGTTCCACCTACATAGCTGTCGGCTACACCTTC. This chain uses TRBV6-5 with TRBJ1-2; D uncertain. The CDR3 has 14 amino acids. Germline V gives CDR1 MNHEY, CDR2 SVGAGI. V shed 4 bases and J shed 8 bases, with 17 bases lying between them.

V is TRBV12-3 or TRBV12-4 and J is TRBJ1-5, with 8 bases that match TRBD1. The V segment lost 3 bases and the J segment 1 base; nucleotides outside the gene matches: 2. The CDR3 spans 15 residues. CDR3 amino acids: CASSFRQGSNQPQHF. CDR3 bases: TGTGCCAGCAGTTTCCGACAGGGGAGCAATCAGCCCCAGCATTTT.

This clonotype has a handful of counts. The CDR3: CAGSNTVNPEQFF. Here the CDR3 DNA reads TGTGCCGGGTCAAATACTGTAAACCCTGAGCAGTTCTTC. The V and J genes are TRBV6-2 or TRBV6-3 and TRBJ2-1; no reliable D call. Germline values: CDR1 MNHEY, CDR2 SVGEGT. Trimming removed 11 bases from V and 9 bases from J, with 20 bases in between. CDR3 size: 13 residues.

The chain recombines TRBV2 with TRBJ2-7; D perhaps matches TRBD2 (6 bases). There are 17 residues in the CDR3. Germline V gene sequence: CDR1 SNHLY, CDR2 FYNNEI. Deletions cut 7 bases from V and 0 bases from J, with 22 bases between. The CDR3 reads CASTTRGLEGGSYEQYF. CDR3 coding DNA: TGTGCCAGCACCACCCGGGGGTTGGAGGGAGGCTCCTACGAGCAGTACTTC.

The V gene is TRBV20-1, the J gene TRBJ1-6; D ambiguous. Germline V gives CDR1 DFQATT, CDR2 SNEGSKA (reference sequence). Trimming removed 2 bases from V and 5 bases from J, with 13 bases in between. The CDR3 has 15 amino acids. The CDR3 region has the DNA TGCAGTGCTAGAAAAGGGATGTGGAATAATTCACCCCTCCACTTT. This sequence encodes CSARKGMWNNSPLHF.

The chain links TRBV2 to TRBJ2-1; unclear D gene. From germline, CDR1 is SNHLY and CDR2 FYNNEI. This CDR3 has 15 amino acids. Trimming removed 6 bases at V and 2 bases at J, with 14 bases between. CDR3 region: CASRVKGNPYNEQFF. The CDR3 DNA is TGTGCCAGCAGGGTGAAGGGAAACCCCTACAATGAGCAGTTCTTC.

This clonotype was seen only a few times. The V gene is TRBV10-3, the J gene TRBJ2-7; 10 bases agree with TRBD2. The CDR3 contains 15 residues. J gave up 5 bases and V 2 bases, and 6 bases lay outside the gene matches. The germline CDR1 and CDR2 sequences are ENHRY and SYGVKD. CDR3 nucleotide sequence: TGTGCCATCAGTGAGGGGCTAGCGGGAGCCCACGAGCAGTACTTC. Translating gives CAISEGLAGAHEQYF.

As regards this clonotype: One end of the junction fails to match germline, which may point to a read error. The chain combines TRBV29-1 with TRBJ2-5; D is unclear. Germline V gene lookup returns CDR1 SQVTM and CDR2 ANQGSEA. The CDR3 has 13 residues. In DNA, the CDR3 is TGCAGCGTTCGGGCGGTCCCGACGGAGACCCAGAACTTC. Translating it yields CSVRAVPTETQNF.

The chain recombines TRBV7-9 with TRBJ2-4; 8 bases line up with TRBD2. The J call may be wrong; the DNA end is better matched by TRBJ2-7. This CDR3 has 14 residues. Germline V gene data show CDR1 as SEHNR and CDR2 as FQNEAQ (reference sequence). CDR3 sequence: CASSLTGGPGEQYF. The CDR3 coding sequence is TGTGCCAGCAGCTTAACGGGAGGGCCGGGCGAGCAGTACTTC.

V and J are TRBV12-3 or TRBV12-4 and TRBJ2-7; 8 positions agree with TRBD2. V lost 3 bases and J lost 4; bases outside the gene matches: 11. The CDR3 is made up of 16 amino acids. The CDR3 DNA follows: TGTGCCAGCAGTTTGAGAAGCGGGAGTTCTCAATACGAGCAGTACTTC. It translates to CASSLRSGSSQYEQYF.

This clonotype was seen only once. The CDR3 region is CASSLGSNLPHEQYF. The CDR3 DNA reads as TGTGCCAGCAGCTTAGGTTCTAACCTGCCCCACGAGCAGTACTTC. The chain links TRBV11-2 to TRBJ2-7; no clear D gene. The germline V gene has CDR1 SGHAT and CDR2 FQNNGV. The CDR3 runs to 15 residues. V gave up 1 base and J gave up 5 bases, with 15 bases separating them. The full variable domain, in which reference TRBV11-2 and TRBJ2-7 provide the parts outside the CDR3, is EAGVAQSPRYKIIEKRQSVAFWCNPISGHATLYWYQQILGQGPKLLIQFQNNGVVDDSQLPKDRFSAERLKGVDSTLKIQPAKLEDSAVYLCASSLGSNLPHEQYFGPGTRLTVT.